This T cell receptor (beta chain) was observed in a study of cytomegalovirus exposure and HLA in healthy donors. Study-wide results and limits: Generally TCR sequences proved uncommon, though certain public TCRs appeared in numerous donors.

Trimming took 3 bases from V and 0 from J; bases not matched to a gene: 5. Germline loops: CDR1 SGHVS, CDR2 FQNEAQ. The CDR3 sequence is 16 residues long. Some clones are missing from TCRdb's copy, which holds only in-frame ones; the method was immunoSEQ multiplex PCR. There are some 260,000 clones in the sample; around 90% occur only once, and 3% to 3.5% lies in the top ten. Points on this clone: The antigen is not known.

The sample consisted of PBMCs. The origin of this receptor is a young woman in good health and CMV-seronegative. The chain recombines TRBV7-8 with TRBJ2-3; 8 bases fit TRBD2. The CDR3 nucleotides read TGTGCCAGCAGCTTCCCGGCTAGCGGGAGCACAGATACGCAGTATTTT. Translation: CASSFPASGSTDTQYF.